Below are 26 T cell receptor beta chains sequenced from a single sample in a study of T cell repertoires in cytomegalovirus infection. TCRdb analysed the reads with MiXCR anew, one entry per CDR3 protein. Of some 350,000 distinct CDR3 sequences listed, around a sixth are singletons. The sequenced sample consisted of PBMCs. The receptors stem from a human donor in good health (CMV status not recorded). Some clones in this sample may be carry-over from other donors' samples.

This clonotype was found a few times. The chain combines TRBV11-2 with TRBJ1-1, with a possible D match to TRBD1 (5 bases). The germline V and J ends were trimmed by 10 bases and 4 bases, with 16 bases remaining between them. The CDR3 has 13 residues. Germline V gene data show CDR1 as SGHAT and CDR2 as FQNNGV. DNA of the CDR3: TGTGCCACTCTTCTGGGGGGGACCACTGAAGCTTTCTTT. Translated, it gives CATLLGGTTEAFF.

This clonotype was recorded a few times. The gene calls are TRBV5-1 and TRBJ1-6; 7 bases map to TRBD1. Germline loops: CDR1 SGHRS, CDR2 YFSETQ. The CDR3 loop spans 16 amino acids. V was clipped by 2 bases and J by 9 bases; unmatched bases: 11. CDR3 amino acids: CASSFVAPGGSSPLHF. The CDR3 DNA reads as TGCGCCAGCAGCTTCGTTGCCCCAGGGGGAAGTTCACCCCTCCACTTT.

V gene TRBV11-2 combines with J gene TRBJ1-4; D unresolved. The CDR3 has 12 residues. Per the germline V gene, CDR1 is SGHAT and CDR2 is FQNNGV. Deletions cut 2 bases from V and 8 bases from J, with 6 bases between. The DNA of the CDR3 is TGTGCCAGCAGCTTAATTGGGGAAAAACTGTTTTTT. Translating it yields CASSLIGEKLFF.

The V and J genes are TRBV19 and TRBJ2-3; TRBD2 matches at 12 bases. The CDR3 consists of 14 residues. Germline V lookup: CDR1 LNHDA, CDR2 SQIVND (reference sequence). Trimming at V came to 6 bases and at J to 3 bases, leaving 1 base not matched to a gene. CDR3 sequence: CASRLAGGTDTQYF. The CDR3 region has the DNA TGTGCCAGTAGACTAGCGGGGGGTACAGATACGCAGTATTTT.

This chain uses TRBV7-2 with TRBJ2-2; D possibly corresponds to TRBD1 (6 bases). Deletions cut 4 bases from V and 4 bases from J, with 10 bases between. Germline values: CDR1 SGHTA, CDR2 FQGNSA. The CDR3 runs 14 residues. CDR3 amino acids: CASSWTDSTGELFF. Written as DNA, the CDR3 is TGTGCCAGCAGCTGGACAGACAGCACCGGGGAGCTGTTTTTT.

This chain connects TRBV6-1 to TRBJ1-1, with 7 bases fitting TRBD1. CDR3 size: 14 residues. V dropped 8 bases and J dropped 4; count of bases not matched to a gene: 10. Germline V gives CDR1 MNHNS, CDR2 SASEGT. CDR3 in amino acids: CASQRSQGGTEAFF. Written as DNA, the CDR3 is TGTGCCAGCCAAAGGTCCCAGGGGGGCACTGAAGCTTTCTTT.

This clonotype turned up a few times. The CDR3 region has the DNA TGTGCCAGTAGTTCCCGGACAGGGGGCTCCTATGGCTACACCTTC. It yields the protein CASSSRTGGSYGYTF. The chain recombines TRBV19 with TRBJ1-2; 11 positions agree with TRBD1. V lost 5 bases to trimming and J lost 4 bases; unmatched junction nucleotides: 6. Germline CDR1 and CDR2: LNHDA and SQIVND (reference sequence). The CDR3 length is 15 residues.

In this sample, this clonotype turned up a few times. The chain links TRBV12-3 or TRBV12-4 to TRBJ2-4; D is unresolved. Trimming cost V 1 base and J 1 base, with 5 bases left between them. The CDR3 runs to 14 residues. In DNA, the CDR3 is TGTGCCAGCAGTTTAGAGGTGGCCAAAAACATTCAGTACTTC. Amino acids: CASSLEVAKNIQYF.

This clonotype was observed a few times. The junction departs from germline at one end; a sequencing error may be responsible. The chain recombines TRBV15 with TRBJ2-5, with 7 bases that match TRBD1. In germline, CDR1 is LNHNV, CDR2 YYDKDF (reference sequence). This CDR3 region has 14 residues. The CDR3 loop is CATSREQGTETQYF. The CDR3 nucleotides are TGTGCCACCAGCCGAGAACAGGGGACAGAGACCCAGTACTTC.

This clonotype was observed a few times. The genes are TRBV6-6 and TRBJ1-4, with unresolved D. Germline V CDR1 and CDR2: MNHNY, SVGAGI (reference sequence). The CDR3 consists of 14 residues. V lost 7 bases and J lost 4, with 13 bases in between. The CDR3 DNA sequence: TGTGCCAGCACCGAATGGGGATTTAATGAAAAACTGTTTTTT. It translates to CASTEWGFNEKLFF.

This chain uses TRBV5-4 with TRBJ2-1; D is tentatively TRBD1 or TRBD2 (5 bases each). The CDR3 runs to 16 residues. The V end lost 4 bases, the J end lost 6 bases, and 20 bases lay between the germline ends. The germline gives CDR1 SGHNT, CDR2 YYREEE (reference sequence). The CDR3 coding sequence is TGTGCCAGCAGCCCATCTGTGGGGGAAGGGCTCAATGAGCAGTTCTTC. It yields the protein CASSPSVGEGLNEQFF.

In its sample, this clonotype was seen many times. The V gene is TRBV25-1, the J gene TRBJ1-4; TRBD1 aligns across 8 bases. CDR1 is MGHDK, CDR2 SYGVNS, per germline. J was trimmed by 10 bases and V by 4 bases; bases with no gene match: 8. CDR3 length: 14 amino acids. Written as DNA, the CDR3 is TGTGCCAGCAGTGCGGGACAGGCGGTTGGAAAACTGTTTTTT. Residues: CASSAGQAVGKLFF.

The table lists this clonotype with a few counts. This chain joins TRBV4-1 and TRBJ2-1; TRBD2 is a possible D gene (5 bases). The V end lost 4 bases, the J end lost 3 bases, and 13 bases lay between the germline ends. The CDR3 sequence is 15 residues long. CDR1 and CDR2 (germline): MGHRA, YSYEKL. This CDR3 is CASSRILTIYNEQFF. Here the CDR3 DNA reads TGCGCCAGCAGCCGAATATTGACTATCTACAATGAGCAGTTCTTC.

The chain joins TRBV7-9 to TRBJ2-3, with D maybe TRBD2 (6 bases). Looked up from germline, CDR1 is SEHNR and CDR2 is FQNEAQ (reference sequence). The CDR3 loop spans 15 amino acids. V lost 1 base and J 4 bases, leaving 12 bases between the germline ends. The CDR3 DNA follows: TGTGCCAGCAGCTTAGGGAGGGGCGATGCAGATACGCAGTATTTT. It translates to CASSLGRGDADTQYF.

This clonotype was seen a single time. The chain uses TRBV5-4 and TRBJ2-7; D may be TRBD2 (6 bases). Germline V gives CDR1 SGHNT, CDR2 YYREEE (reference sequence). V was cut by 3 bases and J by 2 bases, with 24 bases left in between. The CDR3 runs to 18 residues. CDR3 coding DNA: TGTGCCAGCAGCTGTTACCCATCCCCGGGACTCATTACCTACGAGCAGTACTTC. This sequence encodes CASSCYPSPGLITYEQYF. The full variable domain, completed using reference TRBV5-4 and TRBJ2-7, is ETGVTQSPTHLIKTRGQQVTLRCSSQSGHNTVSWYQQALGQGPQFIFQYYREEENGRGNFPPRFSGLQFPNYSSELNVNALELDDSALYLCASSCYPSPGLITYEQYFGPGTRLTVT.

The chain couples TRBV19 to TRBJ2-3; TRBD2 agrees at 9 bases. Germline values: CDR1 LNHDA, CDR2 SQIVND (reference sequence). The V segment lost 4 bases and the J segment 8 bases; nucleotides outside the gene matches: 1. The length of the CDR3 is 12 residues. CDR3 amino acids: CASSSGGATQYF. The DNA of the CDR3 is TGTGCCAGTAGTAGCGGGGGGGCTACGCAGTATTTT.

The J gene is TRBJ2-3, the V gene TRBV5-4; D is perhaps TRBD1 or TRBD2 (6 bases each). Germline V gene data show CDR1 as SGHNT and CDR2 as YYREEE (reference sequence). The CDR3 spans 16 residues. V was trimmed by 6 bases and J by 2 bases, leaving 19 bases between them. CDR3 loop: CASTTTAGGYTDTQYF. DNA for the CDR3: TGTGCCAGCACAACAACCGCCGGGGGCTACACAGATACGCAGTATTTT.

The chain couples TRBV12-3 or TRBV12-4 to TRBJ2-1; D is unresolved. The ends were cut back, 3 bases at V and 5 bases at J, with 11 bases in the middle. This CDR3 comprises 14 residues. CDR3 residues: CASSLGPRDNEQFF. DNA of the CDR3: TGTGCCAGCAGTTTGGGTCCACGCGACAATGAGCAGTTCTTC.

In its sample, this clonotype was seen a few times. The chain couples TRBV4-2 to TRBJ1-3; D call uncertain. Germline values: CDR1 LGHNA, CDR2 YNFKEQ. This CDR3 spans 15 amino acids. The V end lost 1 base, the J end lost 2 bases, and 9 bases lay between the germline ends. This chain's CDR3 is CASSQGVTAGNTIYF. The DNA of the CDR3 is TGTGCCAGCAGCCAAGGAGTCACAGCTGGAAACACCATATATTTT.

The chain joins TRBV29-1 to TRBJ1-5; TRBD1 agrees at 8 bases. This CDR3 contains 13 residues. The junction had 8 bases not matched to a gene; V was cut back by 6 bases and J by 7 bases. CDR1 is SQVTM and CDR2 is ANQGSEA in the germline V gene. The CDR3 DNA sequence: TGCAGCGTGGAACAGGGGGTTGGACAGCCCCAGCATTTT. Translating gives CSVEQGVGQPQHF. The variable domain in full, with the rest retrieved from reference TRBV29-1 and TRBJ1-5, is SAVISQKPSRDICQRGTSLTIQCQVDSQVTMMFWYRQQPGQSLTLIATANQGSEATYESGFVIDKFPISRPNLTFSTLTVSNMSPEDSSIYLCSVEQGVGQPQHFGDGTRLSIL.

CDR3 sequence reads: CASTISGAADNEQFF. CDR3 in DNA: TGTGCCAGCACCATAAGTGGGGCGGCTGATAATGAGCAGTTCTTC. The gene calls are TRBV5-4 and TRBJ2-1, with D perhaps matching TRBD1 (5 bases). CDR1 SGHNT and CDR2 YYREEE come from the germline V gene (reference sequence). This CDR3 is built from 15 residues. V was trimmed by 6 bases and J by 7 bases, leaving 20 bases between them.

This clonotype was seen ten or more times. CDR3: CASRSGSYEQYF. Here the CDR3 DNA reads TGTGCCAGCAGGAGCGGATCCTACGAGCAGTACTTC. The V and J genes are TRBV28 and TRBJ2-7, with D tentatively TRBD2 (5 bases). The CDR3 is 12 residues long. V was cut by 6 bases and J by 1 base, with 7 bases left in between. Germline V gives CDR1 MDHEN, CDR2 SYDVKM.

As regards this clonotype: The junction departs from germline at one end; a sequencing error may be responsible. The chain links TRBV19 to TRBJ2-3, with D tentatively TRBD1 (6 bases). Germline lookup yields CDR1 LNHDA and CDR2 SQIVND (reference sequence). This CDR3 is 13 amino acids long. The CDR3 loop is CASGGQNTGTQYF. In nucleotides, the CDR3 is TGTGCCAGTGGAGGACAGAACACAGGTACGCAGTATTTT.

This rearrangement joins TRBV19 to TRBJ1-5; D unresolved. The CDR3 extends over 14 amino acids. Trimming pared 3 bases from V and 4 bases from J, leaving 10 bases between. Germline values: CDR1 LNHDA, CDR2 SQIVND (reference sequence). CDR3 in DNA: TGTGCCAGTAGTATGTCGCAGGTTAATCAGCCCCAGCATTTT. As protein: CASSMSQVNQPQHF.

This clonotype was seen ten or more times. The chain combines TRBV7-2 with TRBJ2-7, with no clear D. The germline CDR1 and CDR2 sequences are SGHTA and FQGNSA. Trimming removed 0 bases from V and 0 bases from J, with 3 bases in between. There are 13 residues in the CDR3. This chain's CDR3 is CASSLANSYEQYF. CDR3 nucleotides: TGTGCCAGCAGCTTAGCCAACTCCTACGAGCAGTACTTC.

This clonotype was seen once. This sequence joins TRBV20-1 and TRBJ2-3, with D perhaps assigned TRBD1 or TRBD2 (5 bases each). CDR1 and CDR2 (germline): DFQATT, SNEGSKA (reference sequence). Trimming took off 0 bases at V and 2 bases at J, with 12 bases between the two ends. This CDR3 has 15 residues. For the CDR3, the DNA is TGCAGTGCTAGAGACCGGGACCGATACACAGATACGCAGTATTTT. Protein product: CSARDRDRYTDTQYF.